These 26 T cell receptor beta chains share one sample of origin, sequenced in a study of blood T cell repertoires in COVID-19. Profiled with immunoSEQ multiplex PCR; TCRdb holds only in-frame clones, not every one. This table has 170,000 or so clones, just under 90% appearing once. The specimen was peripheral blood. The receptors derive from a woman aged 18-30 years who had recovered from COVID-19.

Written as DNA, the CDR3 is TGTGCCAGCAGCCCTTCGGACAGATATGGCTACACCTTC. Its protein product is CASSPSDRYGYTF. The rearrangement joins TRBV14 to TRBJ1-2, with D perhaps TRBD1 (6 bases). V gave up 4 bases and J gave up 5 bases, with 11 bases separating them. CDR3 size: 13 residues. CDR1 is SGHDN, CDR2 FVKESK, per germline.

The chain employs TRBV12-3 or TRBV12-4 and TRBJ1-4; D is ambiguous. This CDR3 has 12 residues. V lost 2 bases, J lost 12 bases, and 10 bases lay in between. The CDR3 region is CASSLMAGELFF. In nucleotides, the CDR3 is TGTGCCAGCAGTTTAATGGCCGGGGAACTGTTTTTT.

This sequence joins TRBV9 and TRBJ2-2; 11 bases are shared with TRBD2. CDR3 length: 19 amino acids. With V trimmed by 0 bases and J by 4 bases, 11 bases remained unmatched. CDR1 and CDR2 (germline): SGDLS, YYNGEE. CDR3 nucleotides: TGTGCCAGCAGCGTAGCTCGGGGGCTAGCGGGGGGCCTCACCGGGGAGCTGTTTTTT. This sequence encodes CASSVARGLAGGLTGELFF.

V usage is TRBV19 and J usage is TRBJ1-5; D not resolved. Germline lookup yields CDR1 LNHDA and CDR2 SQIVND (reference sequence). Trimming stripped 1 base from V and 0 bases from J, with 7 bases between. The CDR3 loop spans 15 amino acids. CDR3 sequence: CASSIGDYSNQPQHF. CDR3 in DNA: TGTGCCAGTAGTATAGGAGACTATAGCAATCAGCCCCAGCATTTT.

The rearrangement links TRBV4-2 to TRBJ2-1; a weak D match, TRBD1 (6 bases). The germline V and J ends were trimmed by 2 bases and 5 bases, with 16 bases remaining between them. Germline assignment: CDR1 LGHNA and CDR2 YNFKEQ. This CDR3 comprises 16 residues. The DNA for the CDR3 is TGTGCCAGCAGCCAACGTCACAGGGAAGCCCACAATGAGCAGTTCTTC. Amino acid sequence: CASSQRHREAHNEQFF.

The rearrangement joins TRBV4-3 to TRBJ2-1, with D possibly being TRBD2 (6 bases). The CDR3 has 17 residues. The germline V and J ends were trimmed by 3 bases and 7 bases, with 22 bases remaining between them. Germline loops: CDR1 LGHNA, CDR2 YSLEER. DNA of the CDR3: TGCGCCAGCAGCCATCCCCCGGAGGGGACGCCGAGGAATGAGCAGTTCTTC. Translated, it gives CASSHPPEGTPRNEQFF.

This chain connects TRBV14 to TRBJ1-4; 8 bases map to TRBD1. After removal of 3 bases from V and 5 bases from J, the junction contained 8 bases not matched to a gene. CDR1 is SGHDN and CDR2 is FVKESK in the germline V gene. The CDR3 is 16 residues long. The CDR3 loop reads CASSHLPGQANEKLFF. The CDR3 DNA sequence: TGTGCCAGCAGCCACCTCCCGGGACAGGCCAATGAAAAACTGTTTTTT. Using reference TRBV14 and TRBJ1-4 for the parts outside the CDR3, the full variable domain is EAGVTQFPSHSVIEKGQTVTLRCDPISGHDNLYWYRRVMGKEIKFLLHFVKESKQDESGMPNNRFLAERTGGTYSTLKVQPAELEDSGVYFCASSHLPGQANEKLFFGSGTQLSVL.

The V gene is TRBV7-6, the J gene TRBJ1-4; D remains ambiguous. This CDR3 comprises 11 residues. Germline lookup yields CDR1 SGHVS and CDR2 FNYEAQ. Deletions cut 5 bases from V and 5 bases from J, with 3 bases between. CDR3 protein: CASSLNEKLFF. The CDR3 coding sequence is TGTGCCAGCAGCCTGAATGAAAAACTGTTTTTT.

CDR3 nucleotide sequence: TGTGCCAGCAGCTTAATGACAGGCCCTAATTCACCCCTCCACTTT. This gives the protein CASSLMTGPNSPLHF. The chain has TRBV11-2 and TRBJ1-6; perhaps TRBD1 as D (6 bases). The CDR3 runs 15 residues. V lost 2 bases and J lost 6, with 11 bases in between. Germline V gives CDR1 SGHAT, CDR2 FQNNGV. Looking up the rest from reference TRBV11-2 and TRBJ1-6 gives the full variable domain: EAGVAQSPRYKIIEKRQSVAFWCNPISGHATLYWYQQILGQGPKLLIQFQNNGVVDDSQLPKDRFSAERLKGVDSTLKIQPAKLEDSAVYLCASSLMTGPNSPLHFGNGTRLTVT.

The chain uses TRBV14 and TRBJ2-5; D is undetermined. Between the trimmed V and J ends, which lost 0 bases and 5 bases, there was a span of 7 bases. This CDR3 has 13 amino acids. The germline V gene has CDR1 SGHDN and CDR2 FVKESK. The chain's CDR3 is CASSQDHGETQYF. CDR3 in DNA: TGTGCCAGCAGCCAAGATCACGGGGAGACCCAGTACTTC.

The V and J genes are TRBV19 and TRBJ2-3; TRBD1 agrees at 7 bases. The ends lost 4 bases at V and 0 bases at J; junction bases unmatched: 4. CDR3 length equals 15 residues. CDR1 and CDR2 from the germline V gene are LNHDA and SQIVND (reference sequence). CDR3 region: CASSTPTGSTDTQYF. Here the CDR3 DNA reads TGTGCCAGTAGTACACCGACAGGGAGCACAGATACGCAGTATTTT.

The chain uses TRBV7-8 and TRBJ1-2, with D unclear. The germline V gene encodes CDR1 SGHVS and CDR2 FQNEAQ. The CDR3 extends over 14 amino acids. Trimming left V 1 base short and J 4 bases short, with 10 bases between. The CDR3 sequence: CASSLVEYRYGYTF. The CDR3 nucleotides read TGTGCCAGCAGCTTAGTTGAGTACCGCTATGGCTACACCTTC.

The chain is built from TRBV28 and TRBJ2-7; 7 bases match TRBD2. The germline gives CDR1 MDHEN, CDR2 SYDVKM. The CDR3 runs to 13 residues. With V trimmed by 2 bases and J by 3 bases, 1 base remained unmatched. The CDR3 bases are TGTGCCAGCAGTTTAACTAGCGACTACGAGCAGTACGTC. Its translation: CASSLTSDYEQYV.

This rearrangement joins TRBV7-2 to TRBJ2-7; 9 bases agree with TRBD1. J lost 0 bases, V lost 5 bases, and 17 bases had no gene match. This CDR3 has 19 amino acids. Germline CDR1 and CDR2: SGHTA and FQGNSA. CDR3 sequence (DNA): TGTGCCAGCAGCCAAACCCCCCGGTGGGACAGGGAAAGCTCCTACGAGCAGTACGTC. Protein sequence: CASSQTPRWDRESSYEQYV.

This chain connects TRBV28 to TRBJ1-2; 8 bases align to TRBD1. The V gene's germline CDR1 is MDHEN and CDR2 SYDVKM. V shed 7 bases and J 5 bases; nucleotides not matched to a gene: 9. CDR3 length: 14 amino acids. The CDR3 reads CASTADRGTYGYTF. DNA of the CDR3: TGTGCCAGCACCGCCGACAGGGGCACTTATGGCTACACCTTC.

The chain links TRBV11-3 to TRBJ1-2; D uncertain. Germline V gives CDR1 SGHNT, CDR2 YENEEA. This CDR3 is built from 12 residues. Trimming removed 4 bases at V and 6 bases at J, with 9 bases between. CDR3 in DNA: TGTGCCAGCAGCTCGGGTGGCGATGGCTACACCTTC. It codes for CASSSGGDGYTF.

This sequence joins TRBV25-1 and TRBJ1-5; 7 bases agree with TRBD1. V gave up 8 bases and J gave up 9 bases; unmatched junction bases: 13. The germline gives CDR1 MGHDK, CDR2 SYGVNS. The CDR3 loop spans 14 amino acids. The CDR3 loop is CASSSEAGGMPQHF. CDR3 coding DNA: TGTGCCAGCTCGTCAGAGGCAGGGGGGATGCCCCAGCATTTT.

The J gene is TRBJ2-1, the V gene TRBV6-2 or TRBV6-3, with D uncertain. V lost 0 bases to trimming and J lost 0 bases, with 9 bases between them. Germline lookup yields CDR1 MNHEY and CDR2 SVGEGT. The CDR3 sequence is 16 residues long. In nucleotides, the CDR3 is TGTGCCAGCAGTTACTCAACAAGGAGCTCCTACAATGAGCAGTTCTTC. It yields the protein CASSYSTRSSYNEQFF.

The chain combines TRBV19 with TRBJ2-7, with 12 bases matching TRBD1. V dropped 6 bases and J dropped 7; count of bases not matched to a gene: 7. Germline loops: CDR1 LNHDA, CDR2 SQIVND (reference sequence). This CDR3 region has 14 residues. The CDR3: CASRPGQGAREQYF. The CDR3 nucleotides are TGTGCCAGTAGGCCGGGACAGGGGGCGCGGGAGCAGTACTTC.

The chain uses TRBV21-1 and TRBJ2-7; the DNA was not compared with TRBD2, the D call given in the table. TRBV21-1 is tagged as a pseudogene. This CDR3 has 15 amino acids. CDR3 loop: CASSTRTSGRYEQYV. In nucleotides, the CDR3 is TGTGCCAGCAGCACCCGGACTAGCGGGCGCTACGAGCAGTACGTC.

The V gene is TRBV29-1, the J gene TRBJ1-6; perhaps TRBD1 as D (6 bases). V was clipped by 3 bases and J by 8 bases, with 23 bases between them. Germline V CDR1 and CDR2: SQVTM, ANQGSEA. The CDR3 runs to 17 residues. The CDR3: CSVELITPGVPYSPLHF. DNA of the CDR3: TGCAGCGTTGAGCTGATAACCCCAGGGGTCCCATATTCACCCCTCCACTTT.

This sequence joins TRBV18 and TRBJ2-1, with 7 bases aligning to TRBD2. After removal of 6 bases from V and 2 bases from J, the junction contained 7 bases not matched to a gene. Germline CDR1 and CDR2: KGHSH and LQKENI. This CDR3 spans 15 amino acids. The chain's CDR3 is CASSRTGTTYNEQFF. DNA of the CDR3: TGTGCCAGCTCGCGTACCGGGACTACCTACAATGAGCAGTTCTTC.

The chain uses TRBV2 and TRBJ1-5; 7 bases are a match to TRBD1. Germline CDR1 is SNHLY and CDR2 is FYNNEI. V shed 6 bases, J shed 6 bases, and the junction held 8 bases outside the gene matches. CDR3 length equals 14 residues. The CDR3 loop is CASRTGVGTQPQHF. CDR3 bases: TGTGCCAGCAGAACAGGGGTAGGGACTCAGCCCCAGCATTTT.

The chain has TRBV23-1 and TRBJ2-2; 9 bases fit TRBD2. TRBV23-1 falls under the ORF class, with uncertain function. Trimming at V came to 1 base and at J to 7 bases, leaving 7 bases not matched to a gene. There are 16 residues in the CDR3. The CDR3 sequence is CASSQCCGRASGELFF. DNA of the CDR3: TGCGCCAGCAGTCAATGTTGCGGGAGGGCCAGCGGGGAGCTGTTTTTT.

This clone was seen a single time. The V call is TRBV27, the J call TRBJ1-1; D remains ambiguous. Between the trimmed V and J ends, which lost 5 bases and 1 base, there was a span of 20 bases. CDR1 is MNHEY, CDR2 SMNVEV, per germline (reference sequence). The CDR3 runs 17 residues. The CDR3: CASSTNPPAQPNTEAFF. CDR3 coding DNA: TGTGCCAGCAGTACTAACCCGCCGGCCCAACCGAACACTGAAGCTTTCTTT.

The rearrangement links TRBV3-1 (or the pseudogene TRBV3-2) to TRBJ1-2; D remains ambiguous. V gave up 0 bases and J gave up 8 bases, with 13 bases separating them. Germline-derived CDR1 and CDR2 are LGHDT and YNNKEL (reference sequence). This CDR3 is 14 amino acids long. CDR3 DNA: TGTGCCAGCAGCCAAGAAGGGAGCTCGGGGGGCTACACCTTC. Its translation is CASSQEGSSGGYTF.